The 14 T cell receptor beta chains listed next were all sequenced from one sample in a study of blood T cells in healthy people across ages. Combining a sample-barcoded 5' primer with a J-beta primer mix, a second PCR ran for about 6 to 12 cycles. TCRdb itself ran the 5' RACE reads through MiXCR, one entry per CDR3 protein. This table has around 780,000 distinct CDR3 sequences, around three fifths appearing once. Sequencing input: blood. The receptors stem from a middle-aged man in good health.

This clonotype was counted between two and nine times. This chain connects TRBV9 to TRBJ2-3, with TRBD2 as a possible D gene (5 bases). The germline V gene has CDR1 SGDLS and CDR2 YYNGEE. The length of the CDR3 is 15 residues. V was clipped by 0 bases and J by 2 bases, with 10 bases between them. CDR3 amino acids: CASSVDGGHTDTQYF. In nucleotides, the CDR3 is TGTGCCAGCAGCGTAGACGGCGGGCACACAGATACGCAGTATTTT. Supplemented by reference TRBV9 and TRBJ2-3, the full variable domain reads DSGVTQTPKHLITATGQRVTLRCSPRSGDLSVYWYQQSLDQGLQFLIQYYNGEERAKGNILERFSAQQFPDLHSELNLSSLELGDSALYFCASSVDGGHTDTQYFGPGTRLTVL.

The V call is TRBV4-3, the J call TRBJ2-7; 7 bases map to TRBD2. The CDR3 has 15 residues. Losses at the gene ends were 0 bases for V and 3 bases for J; bases not matched to a gene: 5. In germline, CDR1 is LGHNA, CDR2 YSLEER. CDR3 DNA: TGCGCCAGCAGCCAAGATAGCGCTAGCGGCTACGAGCAGTACTTC. Translated: CASSQDSASGYEQYF.

V is TRBV12-3 or TRBV12-4 and J is TRBJ1-1; TRBD1 might be the D (6 bases). The length of the CDR3 is 17 residues. Trimming removed 6 bases at V and 1 base at J, with 21 bases between. DNA for the CDR3: TGTGCCAGCAGGCCGGTGGGGGGCCGAATAGAGAACACTGAAGCTTTCTTT. Its translation is CASRPVGGRIENTEAFF.

This sequence joins TRBV28 and TRBJ2-5; 7 positions agree with TRBD1. The CDR3 sequence is 18 residues long. V was clipped by 5 bases and J by 7 bases; unmatched bases: 22. In germline, CDR1 is MDHEN, CDR2 SYDVKM. The CDR3, as DNA: TGTGCCAGCAGTACTCCGGGACAGCGGATACAGCCGTCTGGGACCCAGTACTTC. Its translation: CASSTPGQRIQPSGTQYF.

This clonotype has a handful of counts. The CDR3 spells CASSFGGRTEQFF. CDR3 coding DNA: TGTGCCAGCAGCTTCGGCGGGAGGACTGAGCAGTTCTTC. The chain is built from TRBV11-1 and TRBJ2-1, with 8 bases aligning to TRBD2. Per germline, CDR1 SGHAT and CDR2 FQDESV (reference sequence). With V trimmed by 3 bases and J by 9 bases, 4 bases remained unmatched. The CDR3 contains 13 residues.

The chain has TRBV6-1 and TRBJ2-7, with TRBD2 identical over 12 bases. V lost 2 bases and J lost 7; bases outside the gene matches: 6. The CDR3 extends over 15 amino acids. In germline, CDR1 is MNHNS, CDR2 SASEGT. CDR3 DNA sequence: TGTGCCAGCAGTGAAAACCTAGCGGGAGGGATGGAGCAGTACTTC. This sequence encodes CASSENLAGGMEQYF.

The chain employs TRBV6-5 and TRBJ2-5; 11 nucleotides match TRBD1. Germline V gene data show CDR1 as MNHEY and CDR2 as SVGAGI. V lost 7 bases to trimming and J lost 7 bases; unmatched junction nucleotides: 11. The CDR3 sequence is 15 residues long. For the CDR3, the DNA is TGTGCCAGCACCAGGACAGGGGGCCGCCGTTCGACCCAGTACTTC. This translates into CASTRTGGRRSTQYF.

This clonotype was recorded once. The V call is TRBV7-8, the J call TRBJ2-5, with 7 bases lining up with TRBD2. Trimming took 1 base from V and 2 from J; bases not matched to a gene: 7. This CDR3 region has 16 residues. Germline CDR1 is SGHVS and CDR2 is FQNEAQ. This CDR3 is CASSLGLALTQETQYF. The CDR3 DNA is TGTGCCAGCAGCTTAGGACTAGCCTTGACGCAAGAGACCCAGTACTTC. Supplemented by reference TRBV7-8 and TRBJ2-5, the full variable domain reads GAGVSQSPRYKVAKRGQDVALRCDPISGHVSLFWYQQALGQGPEFLTYFQNEAQLDKSGLPSDRFFAERPEGSVSTLKIQRTQQEDSAVYLCASSLGLALTQETQYFGPGTRLLVL.

The V and J genes are TRBV7-9 and TRBJ2-5; TRBD2 matches 13 bases. Germline-derived CDR1 and CDR2 are SEHNR and FQNEAQ (reference sequence). Trimming cost V 5 bases and J 1 base; bases outside gene matches: 7. The CDR3 sequence is 17 residues long. CDR3 protein: CASSHGLAGAFQETQYF. The CDR3 DNA reads as TGTGCCAGCAGCCACGGACTAGCGGGAGCGTTCCAAGAGACCCAGTACTTC.

The chain links TRBV13 to TRBJ2-6; 11 nucleotides line up with TRBD2. V lost 2 bases to trimming and J lost 0 bases; unmatched junction nucleotides: 6. The CDR3 loop spans 19 amino acids. The V gene's germline CDR1 is PRHDT and CDR2 FYEKMQ (reference sequence). For the CDR3, the DNA is TGTGCCAGCAGCTTATTGACTAGCGGGATGTACTCTGGGGCCAACGTCCTGACTTTC. This gives the protein CASSLLTSGMYSGANVLTF.

This chain links TRBV5-1 with TRBJ2-1, with 9 bases fitting TRBD1. The J call may not be correct, given that the DNA end is closer to TRBJ2-7. Germline CDR1 reads SGHRS; CDR2 reads YFSETQ. This CDR3 spans 16 amino acids. DNA of the CDR3: TGCGCCAGCAGCTACGGACAGGGGAGCTCCTACAATGAGCAGTACTTC. It encodes CASSYGQGSSYNEQYF.

This chain links TRBV20-1 with TRBJ1-2, with no clear D. CDR1 is DFQATT, CDR2 SNEGSKA, per germline (reference sequence). The CDR3 has 15 amino acids. The V and J ends lost 6 bases and 5 bases respectively, with 22 bases between them. The CDR3 bases are TGCAGTGCCACGGAAGTCGGGAACACAGAATATGGCTACACCTTC. Translated, it gives CSATEVGNTEYGYTF.

The rearrangement links TRBV6-6 to TRBJ2-1; 13 bases agree with TRBD2. The germline gives CDR1 MNHNY, CDR2 SVGAGI (reference sequence). The ends lost 5 bases at V and 6 bases at J; junction bases unmatched: 4. The CDR3 is 15 amino acids. The CDR3 region is CASSRLAGGSNEQFF. The CDR3 nucleotides read TGTGCCAGCAGTCGACTAGCGGGGGGCTCCAATGAGCAGTTCTTC.

The gene calls are TRBV20-1 and TRBJ1-2; D is uncertain. Per germline, CDR1 DFQATT and CDR2 SNEGSKA (reference sequence). V shed 5 bases and J shed 0 bases, with 10 bases lying between them. The CDR3 runs 13 residues. DNA for the CDR3: TGCAGTGCTCAGCTGACGGCTAACTATGGCTACACCTTC. Its protein product is CSAQLTANYGYTF.